These T cell receptor beta chains were read from a single sample in a study of blood T cell repertoires in COVID-19. TCRdb's copy holds only in-frame clones and misses some; the assay was immunoSEQ multiplex PCR. The sample contains about 250,000 clones, about 85% of which appear only once. The sequencing sample was made of PBMCs or T cells enriched from blood (not recorded which). These receptors were collected from a woman between 50 and 59 years old who had been exposed to COVID-19. CDR3s leave out the opening cysteine and the closing phenylalanine or tryptophan.

v_gene,CDR3aa
TRBV6-1,ASSEARGRTEAF
TRBV5-1,ASSLEGAPPYGYT
TRBV27,ASSYRGTSSSYNSPLH
TRBV11-2,ASSRGQGRGETQY
TRBV6-6,ASSSLVEDQPQH
TRBV30,AWSQGQGNYGYT
TRBV10-1,ASSLDSGTAYSYEQY
TRBV7-9,ASSRGGATNQPQH
TRBV11-2,ASSLSGGTGSPLH
TRBV28,ASRRGALYNEQF
TRBV12-3/TRBV12-4,ASRQERGTEAF
TRBV2,ASRYDSGAYEQY
TRBV14,ASSQDGRGGQRTIY
TRBV11-2,ASSLGQGGYGYT
TRBV5-1,ASSLAGLAVQETQY
TRBV10-3,AISDTGGSSNQPQH
TRBV3-1/TRBV3-2,ASSLRGGAGEQF
TRBV19,ASRGGSSYEQY
TRBV28,ASSLRAGTNTGELF
TRBV4-3,ASSHQIWPHSGNTIY
TRBV19,ASSIDRGSPLH